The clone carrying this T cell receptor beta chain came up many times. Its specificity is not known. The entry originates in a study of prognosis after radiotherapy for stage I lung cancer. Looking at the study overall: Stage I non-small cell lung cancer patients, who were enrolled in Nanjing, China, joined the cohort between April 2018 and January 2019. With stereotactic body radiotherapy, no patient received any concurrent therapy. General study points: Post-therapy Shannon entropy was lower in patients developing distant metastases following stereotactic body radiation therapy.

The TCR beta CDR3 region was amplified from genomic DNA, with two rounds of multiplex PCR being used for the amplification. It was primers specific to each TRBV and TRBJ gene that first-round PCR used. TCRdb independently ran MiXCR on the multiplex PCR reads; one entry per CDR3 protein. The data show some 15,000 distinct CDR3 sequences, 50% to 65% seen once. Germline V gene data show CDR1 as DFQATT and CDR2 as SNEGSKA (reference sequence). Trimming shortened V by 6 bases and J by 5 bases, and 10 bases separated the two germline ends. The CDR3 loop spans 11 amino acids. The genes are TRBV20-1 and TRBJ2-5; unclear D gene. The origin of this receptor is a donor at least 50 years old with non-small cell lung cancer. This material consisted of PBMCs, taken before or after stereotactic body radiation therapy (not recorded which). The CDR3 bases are TGCAGTGCCGCGCGCAGGGAGACCCAGTACTTC. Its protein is CSAARRETQYF.